Listed below are T cell receptor beta chains from one sample, sequenced in a study of blood T cell repertoires in COVID-19. Measured with immunoSEQ multiplex PCR; TCRdb has only the in-frame clones, and not every one. The data show some 370,000 clones, around 83% seen once. The specimen sequenced was PBMCs or T cells enriched from blood (not recorded which). The source of these receptors is a woman between 45 and 65 years old who had recovered from COVID-19. Both conserved end residues are part of each CDR3. The D gene is left open where the match is weak. Size is stated for part of the rows, as once, few or many counts, or as a class when the clone is expanded.

clone size: few; D gene: TRBD1; J gene: TRBJ1-2; V gene: TRBV2; CDR3 DNA: TGTGCCAGCAGTGTTGTAGGGGGCGGAAATGGCTACACCTTC; CDR3 protein: CASSVVGGGNGYTF
clone size: few; D gene: TRBD2; J gene: TRBJ2-7; V gene: TRBV7-8; CDR3 DNA: TGTGCCAGCAGCCCCACTAGCGGGAATTGGGACGAGCAGTACTTC; CDR3 protein: CASSPTSGNWDEQYF
clone size: .; D gene: TRBD2; J gene: TRBJ2-1; V gene: TRBV30; CDR3 DNA: TGTGCCTGGAGTGGGACTAGCGGAAAGCAGTTCTTC; CDR3 protein: CAWSGTSGKQFF
clone size: .; D gene: TRBD1; J gene: TRBJ1-2; V gene: TRBV11-3; CDR3 DNA: TGTGCCAGCAGCTTTACAGGGGGATATGGCTACACCTTC; CDR3 protein: CASSFTGGYGYTF
clone size: .; D gene: .; J gene: TRBJ1-1; V gene: TRBV6-2/TRBV6-3; CDR3 DNA: TGTGCCAGCAGCCAAGGACAGACTGAAGCTTTCTTT; CDR3 protein: CASSQGQTEAFF
clone size: .; D gene: .; J gene: TRBJ2-3; V gene: TRBV9; CDR3 DNA: TGTGCCAGCAGCGTAGGAAACGGGGGGCGCACAGATACGCAGTATTTT; CDR3 protein: CASSVGNGGRTDTQYF
clone size: .; D gene: .; J gene: TRBJ2-1; V gene: TRBV27; CDR3 DNA: TGTGCCAGCAGCATCGGAGACAGCTACAATGAGCAGTTCTTC; CDR3 protein: CASSIGDSYNEQFF
clone size: .; D gene: TRBD2; J gene: TRBJ2-7; V gene: TRBV6-2/TRBV6-3; CDR3 DNA: TGTGCCAGCAGTTATGGCGCTAGCGGGAGAGTCTTGGCCTCGGGGTACTACGAGCAGTACTTC; CDR3 protein: CASSYGASGRVLASGYYEQYF
clone size: few; D gene: .; J gene: TRBJ1-2; V gene: TRBV9; CDR3 DNA: TGTGCCAGCAGCGTAGGCGCCGGGGTGGGGAATTATGGCTACACCTTC; CDR3 protein: CASSVGAGVGNYGYTF
clone size: .; D gene: TRBD1; J gene: TRBJ1-6; V gene: TRBV27; CDR3 DNA: TGTGCCAGCAGTCAGGCCACAGGGGGGAATTCACCCCTCCACTTT; CDR3 protein: CASSQATGGNSPLHF
clone size: .; D gene: .; J gene: TRBJ2-2; V gene: TRBV3-1/TRBV3-2; CDR3 DNA: TGTGCCAGCAGCCAAGTCGCCGGGGAGCTGTTTTTT; CDR3 protein: CASSQVAGELFF
clone size: .; D gene: TRBD2; J gene: TRBJ2-3; V gene: TRBV27; CDR3 DNA: TGTGCCAGCAGTTTAGCGGGGGGAACAGATACGCAGTATTTT; CDR3 protein: CASSLAGGTDTQYF
clone size: once; D gene: .; J gene: TRBJ1-2; V gene: TRBV30; CDR3 DNA: TGTGCCTTTAGGGAGGGAAACTATGGCTACACCTTC; CDR3 protein: CAFREGNYGYTF
clone size: .; D gene: TRBD1; J gene: TRBJ1-2; V gene: TRBV27; CDR3 DNA: TGTGCCAGCAGTTTAGGCCCGACAGGGGACTATGGCTACACCTTC; CDR3 protein: CASSLGPTGDYGYTF
clone size: .; D gene: TRBD1; J gene: TRBJ1-2; V gene: TRBV7-9; CDR3 DNA: TGTGCCAGCAGCCGATACACCGCCCCGGGACAGGGGTCGGGTGGCTACACCTTC; CDR3 protein: CASSRYTAPGQGSGGYTF
clone size: few; D gene: TRBD1; J gene: TRBJ2-7; V gene: TRBV11-2; CDR3 DNA: TGTGCCAGCAGCTGGACAGGTGGGACAAACTACGAGCAGTACTTC; CDR3 protein: CASSWTGGTNYEQYF
clone size: .; D gene: TRBD1; J gene: TRBJ1-2; V gene: TRBV29-1; CDR3 DNA: TGCAGCGTTGAAAGGGACAGGGATGGCTACACCTTC; CDR3 protein: CSVERDRDGYTF
clone size: .; D gene: .; J gene: TRBJ2-7; V gene: TRBV27; CDR3 DNA: TGTGCCAGCAGTTCCGGGACATACTACGAGCAGTACTTC; CDR3 protein: CASSSGTYYEQYF
clone size: once; D gene: TRBD2; J gene: TRBJ2-7; V gene: TRBV7-6; CDR3 DNA: TGTGCCAGCAGCTCCCTCCGACTAGCGGGGGAGCAGTACTTC; CDR3 protein: CASSSLRLAGEQYF
clone size: .; D gene: .; J gene: TRBJ2-3; V gene: TRBV5-4; CDR3 DNA: TGTGCCACCGGCCACAGGGAACGCACAGATACGCAGTATTTT; CDR3 protein: CATGHRERTDTQYF
clone size: .; D gene: .; J gene: TRBJ1-1; V gene: TRBV11-2; CDR3 DNA: TGTGCCAGCAGCTTTGACCGGGGGGGCACTGAAGCTTTCTTT; CDR3 protein: CASSFDRGGTEAFF
clone size: .; D gene: .; J gene: TRBJ2-7; V gene: TRBV27; CDR3 DNA: TGTGCCAGCAGTTCCCTCTCTCGAATGCCGGAGACAGGATCCTACGAGCAGTACTTC; CDR3 protein: CASSSLSRMPETGSYEQYF
clone size: .; D gene: TRBD1; J gene: TRBJ1-2; V gene: TRBV11-2; CDR3 DNA: TGTGCCAGCAGCTTATCGCAGGGGGCGCAGAACTATGGCTACACCTTC; CDR3 protein: CASSLSQGAQNYGYTF
clone size: .; D gene: .; J gene: TRBJ1-2; V gene: TRBV5-5; CDR3 DNA: TGTGCCAGCAGCTTGGTAACATCCCCAGAGGTTGGCTACACCTTC; CDR3 protein: CASSLVTSPEVGYTF
clone size: .; D gene: .; J gene: TRBJ1-2; V gene: TRBV7-9; CDR3 DNA: TGTGCCAGCAGCTTACATTGGGAGATCGGCTACACCTTC; CDR3 protein: CASSLHWEIGYTF
clone size: .; D gene: TRBD1; J gene: TRBJ1-4; V gene: TRBV4-2; CDR3 DNA: TGTGCCAGCAGCCAAGGATCCGGGACAGGGCATGGAAATGAAAAACTGTTTTTT; CDR3 protein: CASSQGSGTGHGNEKLFF
clone size: few; D gene: .; J gene: TRBJ1-4; V gene: TRBV7-9; CDR3 DNA: TGTGCCAGCAGCGATGACGGGAGAACTAATGAAAAACTGTTTTTT; CDR3 protein: CASSDDGRTNEKLFF
clone size: .; D gene: .; J gene: TRBJ1-1; V gene: TRBV10-3; CDR3 DNA: TGTGCCATCAGTGAGGGACAGTTGAACACTGAAGCTTTCTTT; CDR3 protein: CAISEGQLNTEAFF
clone size: .; D gene: .; J gene: TRBJ1-2; V gene: TRBV7-9; CDR3 DNA: TGTGCCAGCAGCTTAGCGGGGGGGGAAGCACCGTATGGCTACACCTTC; CDR3 protein: CASSLAGGEAPYGYTF
clone size: .; D gene: TRBD1; J gene: TRBJ1-4; V gene: TRBV7-9; CDR3 DNA: TGTGCCACTAAGAGGGGGACAGGTGAAAAACTGTTTTTT; CDR3 protein: CATKRGTGEKLFF
clone size: .; D gene: TRBD1; J gene: TRBJ2-7; V gene: TRBV7-3; CDR3 DNA: TGTGCCAGCAGCTTAACGGCCGGGACAGGGGTCGAGCAGTACTTC; CDR3 protein: CASSLTAGTGVEQYF